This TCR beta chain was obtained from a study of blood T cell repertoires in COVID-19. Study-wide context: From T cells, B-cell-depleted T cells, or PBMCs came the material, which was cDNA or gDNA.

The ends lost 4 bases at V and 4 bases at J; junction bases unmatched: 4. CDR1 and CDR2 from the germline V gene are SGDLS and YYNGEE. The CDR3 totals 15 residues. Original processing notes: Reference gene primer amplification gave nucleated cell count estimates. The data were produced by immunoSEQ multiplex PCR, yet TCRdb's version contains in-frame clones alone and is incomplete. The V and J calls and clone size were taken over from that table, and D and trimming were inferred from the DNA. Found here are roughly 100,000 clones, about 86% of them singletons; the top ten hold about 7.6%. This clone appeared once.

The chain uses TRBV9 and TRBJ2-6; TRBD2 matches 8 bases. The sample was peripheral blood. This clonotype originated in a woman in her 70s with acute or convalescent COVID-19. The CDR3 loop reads CASSREGEGANVLTF. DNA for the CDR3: TGTGCCAGCAGCCGGGAGGGAGAAGGGGCCAACGTCCTGACTTTC.